This T cell receptor beta chain was observed in a study of blood T cell repertoires in COVID-19. Study details: Donors in the United States, Italy and Spain gave samples during acute or convalescent COVID-19.

This clone was counted a few times. Per the authors' pipeline: Amplified reference gene primers provided the basis for estimating nucleated cell counts. The data were produced by immunoSEQ multiplex PCR, yet TCRdb's version contains in-frame clones alone and is incomplete. V and J calls and clone size come straight from that table; D and trimming were deduced from the DNA. The table includes tens of thousands of clones, 75% to 95% detected once. Trimming removed 6 bases from V and 0 bases from J, with 15 bases in between. This CDR3 region has 15 residues. The germline CDR1 and CDR2 sequences are MGHRA and YSYEKL.

The rearrangement links TRBV4-1 to TRBJ2-7, with a possible D match to TRBD2 (5 bases). The sequencing input was peripheral blood. This TCR was recovered from a woman in her fifties or sixties in a cohort sampled during active COVID-19. The CDR3 DNA reads as TGCGCCAGCAGACTAGGGCCTCTGAGCTCCTACGAGCAGTACTTC. This codes for CASRLGPLSSYEQYF.